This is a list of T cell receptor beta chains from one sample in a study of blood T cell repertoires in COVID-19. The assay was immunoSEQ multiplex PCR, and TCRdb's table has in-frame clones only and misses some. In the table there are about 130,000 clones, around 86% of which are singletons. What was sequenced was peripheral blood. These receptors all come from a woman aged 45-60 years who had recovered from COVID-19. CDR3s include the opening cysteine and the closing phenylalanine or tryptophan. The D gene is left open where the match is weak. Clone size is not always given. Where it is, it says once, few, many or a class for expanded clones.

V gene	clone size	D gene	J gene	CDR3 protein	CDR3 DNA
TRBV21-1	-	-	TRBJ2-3	CASSSSNPGLAFRTDTQYF	TGTGCCAGCAGCAGTTCGAATCCGGGACTAGCTTTTCGCACAGATACGCAGTATTTT
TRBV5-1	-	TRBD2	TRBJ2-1	CASSLTSGGSYNEQFF	TGCGCCAGCAGCTTGACTAGCGGAGGCTCCTACAATGAGCAGTTCTTC
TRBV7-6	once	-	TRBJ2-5	CASSLAGEKETQYF	TGTGCCAGCAGCTTAGCGGGCGAGAAAGAGACCCAGTACTTC
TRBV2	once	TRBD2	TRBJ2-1	CASNRDIAGGHEQFF	TGTGCCAGCAATAGAGATATAGCGGGGGGCCATGAGCAGTTCTTC
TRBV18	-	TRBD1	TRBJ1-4	CASSPLGQGNPNEKLFF	TGTGCCAGCTCACCACTCGGACAGGGGAACCCTAATGAAAAACTGTTTTTT
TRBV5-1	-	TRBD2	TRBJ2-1	CASSLELAGGTEQFF	TGCGCCAGCAGCTTGGAACTAGCGGGGGGAACTGAGCAGTTCTTC
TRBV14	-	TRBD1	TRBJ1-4	CASSLAGQGRNEKLFF	TGTGCCAGCAGCCTCGCGGGACAGGGGAGAAATGAAAAACTGTTTTTT
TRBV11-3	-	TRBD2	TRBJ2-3	CASTSGGTDTQYF	TGTGCCAGCACCTCCGGGGGGACAGATACGCAGTATTTT
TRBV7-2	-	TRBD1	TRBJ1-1	CASTQTGAHTEAFF	TGTGCCAGCACCCAGACAGGGGCACACACTGAAGCTTTCTTT
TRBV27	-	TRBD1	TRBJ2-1	CASSPRTGKGYEQFF	TGTGCCAGCAGTCCCCGGACAGGGAAAGGCTATGAGCAGTTCTTC
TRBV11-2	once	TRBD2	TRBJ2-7	CASSPGTSGSYEQYF	TGTGCCAGCAGCCCCGGGACTAGCGGTTCCTACGAGCAGTACTTC
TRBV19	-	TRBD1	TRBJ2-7	CASSWDSSSSYEQYF	TGTGCCAGTAGTTGGGACAGTTCGAGCTCCTACGAGCAGTACTTC
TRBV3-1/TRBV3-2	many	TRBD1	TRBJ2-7	CASSQEGLVRGKQYF	TGTGCCAGCAGCCAAGAAGGACTTGTCAGGGGGAAGCAGTACTTC
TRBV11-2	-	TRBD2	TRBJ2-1	CASSARSGLAIVGDEQFF	TGTGCCAGCAGCGCGAGATCGGGACTAGCGATAGTGGGCGATGAGCAGTTCTTC
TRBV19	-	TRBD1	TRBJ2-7	CASSLGDRPYEQYF	TGTGCCAGTAGCTTGGGGGACAGGCCCTACGAGCAGTACTTC
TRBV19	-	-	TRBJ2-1	CASRSSGAAKYNEQFF	TGTGCCAGTAGGTCCTCAGGGGCGGCAAAATACAATGAGCAGTTCTTC
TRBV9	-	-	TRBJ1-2	CASSEALTDFRGYTF	TGTGCCAGCAGCGAGGCCCTTACAGATTTTCGTGGCTACACCTTC
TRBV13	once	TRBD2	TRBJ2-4	CASSLGRLAGRVKNIQYF	TGTGCCAGCAGCTTAGGCAGGCTAGCGGGGAGGGTCAAAAACATTCAGTACTTC
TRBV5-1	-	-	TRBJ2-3	CASSLAGTSADTQYF	TGCGCCAGCAGCTTGGCCGGGACTTCGGCAGATACGCAGTATTTT
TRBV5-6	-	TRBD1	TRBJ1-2	CASRWQGVSFYGYTF	TGTGCCAGCCGCTGGCAGGGGGTTTCCTTCTATGGCTACACCTTC
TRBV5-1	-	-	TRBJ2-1	CASSLEAGPYNEQFF	TGCGCCAGCAGCTTGGAAGCAGGCCCGTACAATGAGCAGTTCTTC
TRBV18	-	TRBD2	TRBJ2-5	CASSMGLAETQYF	TGTGCCAGCTCAATGGGACTAGCGGAGACCCAGTACTTC
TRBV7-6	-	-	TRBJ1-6	CASSLGRSYNSPLHF	TGTGCCAGCAGCTTAGGGAGATCCTATAATTCACCCCTCCACTTT
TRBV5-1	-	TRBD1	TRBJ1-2	CASSLRQGSYGYTF	TGCGCCAGCAGCTTGAGACAGGGGAGCTATGGCTACACCTTC
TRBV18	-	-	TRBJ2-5	CASSPVRQSQETQYF	TGTGCCAGCTCACCTGTCAGGCAGAGTCAAGAGACCCAGTACTTC
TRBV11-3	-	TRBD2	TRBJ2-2	CASSSGLAGGTGELFF	TGTGCCAGCAGCTCGGGACTAGCGGGAGGGACCGGGGAGCTGTTTTTT
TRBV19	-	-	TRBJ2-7	CASSIPADHRESYEQYF	TGTGCCAGTAGTATTCCCGCTGACCACAGGGAGTCCTACGAGCAGTACTTC
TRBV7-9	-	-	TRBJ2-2	CASSYRGNTGELFF	TGTGCCAGCAGCTATAGGGGGAACACCGGGGAGCTGTTTTTT
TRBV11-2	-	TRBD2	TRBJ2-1	CASSLEGGRVDNEQFF	TGTGCCAGCAGCTTAGAAGGCGGGAGGGTCGACAATGAGCAGTTCTTC
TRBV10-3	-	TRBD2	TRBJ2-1	CAISEAGVYNEQFF	TGTGCCATCAGTGAAGCGGGGGTCTACAATGAGCAGTTCTTC
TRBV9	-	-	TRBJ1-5	CASSPGIGGGSFGNQPQHF	TGTGCCAGCAGCCCAGGGATCGGGGGAGGTTCTTTTGGCAATCAGCCCCAGCATTTT